Below, 14 T cell receptor beta chains from the same sample are listed, as sequenced in a study of technical replicates of blood from a few donors. Profiled with immunoSEQ multiplex PCR; TCRdb holds only in-frame clones, not every one. This sample carries around 69,000 clones, around 87% of them seen once, and the ten largest clones take just over 4.5%. The source material was PBMCs. These receptors came from a human donor in good health. Some clones in this sample may be carry-over from other donors' samples.

The count of this clone is one. The genes are TRBV6-5 and TRBJ2-5; possibly TRBD1 for D (7 bases). The germline V gene has CDR1 MNHEY and CDR2 SVGAGI. This CDR3 comprises 13 residues. The CDR3 protein is CATSGGSYETQYF. The CDR3, as DNA: TGTGCGACCTCAGGGGGGAGTTATGAGACCCAGTACTTC.

The V and J genes are TRBV6-1 and TRBJ2-1; 7 nucleotides align to TRBD1. J was trimmed by 7 bases and V by 2 bases; bases with no gene match: 14. Germline lookup yields CDR1 MNHNS and CDR2 SASEGT. The CDR3 is 17 amino acids. CDR3 DNA sequence: TGTGCCAGCAGTGAATATGGAGTGGGGACAGAGGATAATGAGCAGTTCTTC. It specifies CASSEYGVGTEDNEQFF.

This clone was seen a few times. This rearrangement joins TRBV5-4 to TRBJ2-2; a weak D match, TRBD2 (6 bases). Germline CDR1 and CDR2: SGHNT and YYREEE (reference sequence). Between the trimmed V and J ends, which lost 3 bases and 4 bases, there was a span of 13 bases. This CDR3 contains 15 residues. The CDR3 DNA reads TGTGCCAGCAGCTCGCTACTGACTAGCACCGGGGAGCTGTTTTTT. Translation: CASSSLLTSTGELFF. The whole variable domain, filled in from reference TRBV5-4 and TRBJ2-2, reads ETGVTQSPTHLIKTRGQQVTLRCSSQSGHNTVSWYQQALGQGPQFIFQYYREEENGRGNFPPRFSGLQFPNYSSELNVNALELDDSALYLCASSSLLTSTGELFFGEGSRLTVL.

A word on this clone: The same CDR3 can be traced to other DNA sequences in this sample. This chain uses TRBV5-1 with TRBJ1-1; no definite D call. The CDR3 length is 14 residues. CDR1 and CDR2 from the germline V gene are SGHRS and YFSETQ. Between the trimmed V and J ends, which lost 0 bases and 5 bases, there was a span of 11 bases. Written as DNA, the CDR3 is TGCGCCAGCAGCTTGGCAGGTGGAGGTACTGAAGCTTTCTTT. Translating it yields CASSLAGGGTEAFF.

The chain employs TRBV19 and TRBJ2-2; 16 bases are shared with TRBD2. This CDR3 has 17 amino acids. The germline V gene has CDR1 LNHDA and CDR2 SQIVND (reference sequence). V was pared by 3 bases and J by 5 bases, with 3 bases of the junction left unmatched. The CDR3 bases are TGTGCCAGTAGTATGGGACTAGCGGGAGGGCGTACCGGGGAGCTGTTTTTT. Translation: CASSMGLAGGRTGELFF.

The chain carries TRBV29-1 and TRBJ2-1; TRBD2 matches 12 bases. CDR1 and CDR2 from the germline V gene are SQVTM and ANQGSEA. J was trimmed by 9 bases and V by 7 bases; bases with no gene match: 4. The CDR3 contains 12 residues. The chain's CDR3 is CSALLAGGEQFF. The CDR3 DNA sequence: TGCAGCGCTCTACTAGCGGGAGGTGAGCAGTTCTTC.

V usage is TRBV5-4 and J usage is TRBJ2-1; the D gene is possibly TRBD2 (5 bases). V gave up 0 bases and J gave up 9 bases, with 16 bases separating them. Germline CDR1 is SGHNT and CDR2 is YYREEE (reference sequence). The CDR3 runs 15 residues. The DNA for the CDR3 is TGTGCCAGCAGCTTGGAGAGGACTGGTCCAGGTGAGCAGTTCTTC. Its protein product is CASSLERTGPGEQFF.

The chain recombines TRBV30 with TRBJ1-2; 9 positions agree with TRBD1. The V segment lost 5 bases and the J segment 8 bases; nucleotides outside the gene matches: 12. The CDR3 sequence is 14 residues long. In germline, CDR1 is GTSNPN, CDR2 SVGIG (reference sequence). CDR3 nucleotide sequence: TGTGCCTGGGAGATTACAGGGGGCGGTCCGGGCTACACCTTC. Protein: CAWEITGGGPGYTF.

The chain uses TRBV7-9 and TRBJ2-1; tentatively, D is TRBD1 (6 bases). V gave up 5 bases and J gave up 0 bases, with 11 bases separating them. CDR1 is SEHNR and CDR2 is FQNEAQ in the germline V gene (reference sequence). The CDR3 is made up of 15 amino acids. CDR3 protein: CASSEKDSSYNEQFF. DNA for the CDR3: TGTGCCAGCAGCGAGAAGGACAGCTCCTACAATGAGCAGTTCTTC.

V and J are TRBV5-6 and TRBJ2-1; TRBD2 agrees at 11 bases. The CDR3 is 17 amino acids. V shed 1 base and J 7 bases; nucleotides not matched to a gene: 10. CDR1 and CDR2 from the germline V gene are SGHDT and YYEEEE. The CDR3 sequence: CASSLYYRTSGSNEQFF. The CDR3 DNA is TGTGCCAGCAGCTTGTACTATCGTACTAGCGGGAGTAATGAGCAGTTCTTC.

V usage is TRBV5-5 and J usage is TRBJ2-3; the D gene is possibly TRBD2 (6 bases). Germline CDR1 is SGHKS and CDR2 is YYEKEE (reference sequence). With 6 bases removed from V and 11 bases from J, the gap between germline ends came to 19 bases. CDR3 length: 13 amino acids. CDR3 loop: CASTQGPRGRQYF. The CDR3 coding sequence is TGTGCCAGCACCCAGGGCCCCCGGGGGAGGCAGTATTTT.

In nucleotides, the CDR3 is TGTGCCAGCAGTGAAGCGCCGAGGGCAGGTGCAGGGAACACTGAAGCTTTCTTT. This sequence encodes CASSEAPRAGAGNTEAFF. This chain connects TRBV2 to TRBJ1-1, with D unclear. CDR1 and CDR2 from the germline V gene are SNHLY and FYNNEI. This CDR3 is 18 amino acids long. Trimming stripped 0 bases from V and 1 base from J, with 18 bases between. The full variable domain, in which reference TRBV2 and TRBJ1-1 provide the parts outside the CDR3, is EPEVTQTPSHQVTQMGQEVILRCVPISNHLYFYWYRQILGQKVEFLVSFYNNEISEKSEIFDDQFSVERPDGSNFTLKIRSTKLEDSAMYFCASSEAPRAGAGNTEAFFGQGTRLTVV.

The DNA for the CDR3 is TGTGCCACAAGAGGGCGGGGGACTGAAGCTTTCTTT. Translation gives CATRGRGTEAFF. The chain employs TRBV7-8 and TRBJ1-1, with a tentative D call TRBD1 (5 bases). The V end lost 10 bases, the J end lost 5 bases, and 14 bases lay between the germline ends. Germline CDR1 and CDR2: SGHVS and FQNEAQ. The CDR3 has 12 amino acids.

The V and J genes are TRBV29-1 and TRBJ1-5, with D possibly being TRBD1 (6 bases). The germline CDR1 and CDR2 sequences are SQVTM and ANQGSEA. The CDR3 covers 13 residues. V was pared by 4 bases and J by 5 bases, with 12 bases between. The CDR3 sequence: CSVALQGDQPQHF. Here the CDR3 DNA reads TGCAGCGTTGCACTACAGGGTGATCAGCCCCAGCATTTT.